This TCR beta chain was identified in a study of blood T cell repertoires in COVID-19. For the study at large: Whether acute or convalescent, the COVID-19 samples came from the United States, Italy and Spain. The cDNA or gDNA used as material had been derived from T cells, B-cell-depleted T cells, or PBMCs.

In the original processing: Reference gene primer amplification in the assay estimated nucleated cell counts. Here immunoSEQ multiplex PCR was the method, and the copy in TCRdb shows in-frame clones only, minus some. The DNA was the basis for D and trimming; V, J and clone size are from that table. The table has about 140,000 clones, 75% to 85% seen once. J was trimmed by 1 base and V by 3 bases; bases with no gene match: 2. Germline lookup yields CDR1 KGHSH and CDR2 LQKENI. The CDR3 length is 14 residues. Sequencing was performed on peripheral blood. The source is an elderly woman with active or convalescent COVID-19. The chain uses TRBV18 and TRBJ2-5, with TRBD1 matching over 7 bases. The CDR3: CASSPGQIQETQYF. In DNA form, the CDR3 reads TGTGCCAGCTCACCGGGACAGATCCAAGAGACCCAGTACTTC.